Below, one T cell receptor (beta chain) is given with its context. This clonotype has ten or more counts. The antigen this receptor binds is unknown. Base quality data are lacking; no much larger clone is found one base away. The method was PCR. TCRdb lists the instrument as Illumina HiSeq 2500. To normalize quantification of the TCRbeta repertoire, the TCR libraries were built with molecular barcoding that relied on unique molecular identifiers. The public reads were quality trimmed at Q25 with fastp and then assembled into clones with MiXCR by TCRdb, keeping productive beta chains. Duplicate CDR3 protein sequences are folded into a single record with the most common DNA and genes. Counted in this sample were about 830,000 distinct CDR3 sequences; 15% to 20% of them appeared once. The leading ten clones occupy around 5% of the sample. The data are from a study of T-cell reconstitution after alpha-beta-depleted transplantation in children (dated by TCRdb to the mid-2010s). Turning to the overall study: T-cell immune reconstitution after TCRalphabeta/CD19-depleted allogeneic hematopoietic cell transplantation in children was quantitatively tracked in the study by means of TCR repertoire profiling.

Interpreted using the paper, the treatment or condition label stands for: allogeneic hematopoietic cell transplantation with graft depleted of TCRalphabeta T cells and CD19 B cells. TCRalphabeta/CD19-depleted allogeneic hematopoietic cell grafts were given to the transplant recipients, all of whom were children. On the study overall, not on this receptor specifically: About two months after transplant, the apparently early recovery of alphabetaT-cell counts reportedly depended on just several hundred clones that had expanded rapidly and came from non-depleted graft cells. The high TCRbeta diversity at day 60 in some patients was ascribed to recipient T cells and intrathymic progenitors that had survived conditioning. The frequencies of hyperexpanded clones fell over the following months, and after one year, T-cell counts and TCRbeta diversity were mostly attributed to newly produced T cells.

The TCR originated in a male patient younger than 18 who had a stem cell transplant for acute lymphoblastic leukemia, so the T cells may come from the graft donor. Material: PBMCs, mostly from graft donor cells, obtained 360 days after TCRalphabeta/CD19-depleted stem cell transplant.

The DNA sequence is given as TGTGCCAGCAGTTCTACCTGGACTAGCGGGATCTACGAGCAGTACTTC. Its translation reads: CASSSTWTSGIYEQYF. The sequence links TRBV28 to TRBJ2-7; 12 bases in the middle match TRBD2. The CDR1 and CDR2 encoded by the germline V gene are MDHEN and SYDVKM. The CDR3, cysteine through phenylalanine, is 16 amino acids long. Only the CDR3 portion is preserved as DNA: 48 bases, with reading frame beginning at the first base. After removal of 4 bases from V and 3 bases from J, the junction retains 7 bases not matched to a gene.